The 30 T cell receptor beta chains presented below share a single source sample, sequenced in a study of tumor and adjacent non-tumor tissue in lung cancer. RNA was extracted from bulk tissue without any cell sorting. Distant lung tissue was collected more than 3 cm away from the tumor edge. The library came from three nested PCR rounds adapted from ARM-PCR protocols. Each CDR3 protein gets one entry after TCRdb re-called the multiplex PCR reads with MiXCR. The sample holds approximately 120,000 distinct CDR3 sequences, about 64% seen once. Sequencing used distant non-tumor lung tissue. The receptors were sampled from a man aged 55 to 70 with non-small cell lung cancer.

The chain couples TRBV10-3 to TRBJ2-7; 7 nucleotides align to TRBD1. The V segment lost 2 bases and the J segment 5 bases; nucleotides outside the gene matches: 12. This CDR3 comprises 16 residues. Germline V gene data show CDR1 as ENHRY and CDR2 as SYGVKD. The DNA for the CDR3 is TGTGCCATCAGTGAGCCGGGACAGTCTCCGAGGGACGAGCAGTACTTC. Translated, it gives CAISEPGQSPRDEQYF.

The count of this clonotype is one. The junction differs from germline at one of its ends, possibly a read error. The chain carries TRBV20-1 and TRBJ1-5; D gene uncertain. The CDR3 runs 14 residues. Per the germline V gene, CDR1 is DFQATT and CDR2 is SNEGSKA (reference sequence). For the CDR3, the DNA is TGCAGTGCAACCCTGGGGTGGCAGAATCAGCCCCCGCATTTT. Its translation: CSATLGWQNQPPHF.

This clonotype showed up many times. The chain combines TRBV6-1 with TRBJ2-7, with 10 bases fitting TRBD1. The CDR3 has 16 residues. Germline V gives CDR1 MNHNS, CDR2 SASEGT. Trimming cost V 5 bases and J 6 bases; bases outside gene matches: 13. Written as DNA, the CDR3 is TGTGCCAGCAGTAGCCGGACAGGGGGGGGGTCTGGCGAGCAGTACTTC. This codes for CASSSRTGGGSGEQYF.

About this clonotype: As the CDR3 is not closed by the conserved phenylalanine or tryptophan, this likely results from a read error. J is TRBJ2-7 and V is TRBV6-5; TRBD1 agrees at 10 bases. The CDR3 has 14 residues. Germline assignment: CDR1 MNHEY and CDR2 SVGAGI. CDR3: CASSPLGTGVEQYC. In DNA form, the CDR3 reads TGTGCAAGCAGCCCCTTGGGGACAGGGGTTGAGCAGTACTGC.

In regard to this clonotype: The germline gene is not matched at one end of the junction; a read error may be the cause. The rearrangement uses TRBV11-2 and TRBJ2-1, with D unresolved. Germline-derived CDR1 and CDR2 are SGHAT and FQNNGV. This CDR3 has 15 amino acids. The CDR3 spells CAGSLKETSYIEQFF. The CDR3 DNA sequence: TGTGCCGGTAGCTTAAAGGAGACCTCCTACATTGAGCAGTTCTTC.

This clonotype was seen only a few times. The chain links TRBV11-3 to TRBJ2-7; D could derive from TRBD1 or TRBD2 (6 bases each). The CDR3 has 17 amino acids. Trimming cost V 7 bases and J 5 bases, with 27 bases left between them. Germline V lookup: CDR1 SGHNT, CDR2 YENEEA. Here the CDR3 reads CASNSHRNGGARNEQYF. Here the CDR3 DNA reads TGTGCCAGCAACTCCCACAGGAACGGGGGCGCGAGAAACGAGCAGTACTTC.

In this sample, this clonotype turned up many times. The V and J genes are TRBV7-8 and TRBJ2-5, with 8 bases matching TRBD2. Per the germline V gene, CDR1 is SGHVS and CDR2 is FQNEAQ. The CDR3 is 14 amino acids. J lost 4 bases, V lost 4 bases, and 5 bases had no gene match. CDR3 sequence (DNA): TGTGCCAGCAGCTCTTCCAGCGGGAGAGAGACCCAGTACTTC. This gives the protein CASSSSSGRETQYF.

About this clonotype: This may be a read error: a much more frequent sequence differs by one nucleotide. V is TRBV30 and J is TRBJ1-2; TRBD1 agrees at 8 bases. Germline values: CDR1 GTSNPN, CDR2 SVGIG (reference sequence). V shed 0 bases, J shed 10 bases, and the junction held 16 bases outside the gene matches. This CDR3 has 16 amino acids. The chain's CDR3 is CAWSVLPDRGRGDYTF. The CDR3 coding sequence is TGTGCCTGGAGTGTATTACCCGACAGGGGTAGAGGTGACTACACCTTC. The entire variable domain, with the rest obtained from reference TRBV30 and TRBJ1-2, is as follows: SQTIHQWPATLVQPVGSPLSLECTVEGTSNPNLYWYRQAAGRGLQLLFYSVGIGQISSEVPQNLSASRPQDRQFILSSKKLLLSDSGFYLCAWSVLPDRGRGDYTFGSGTRLTVV.

The table lists this clonotype with a few counts. V is TRBV28 and J is TRBJ1-2; the D is unclear. V dropped 4 bases and J dropped 2 bases, with 14 bases sitting between them. The CDR3 sequence is 15 residues long. Germline values: CDR1 MDHEN, CDR2 SYDVKM. The CDR3 region has the DNA TGTGCCAGCAGTTCAGGTCAGGTACCGAACTATGGCTACACCTTC. This sequence encodes CASSSGQVPNYGYTF.

Regarding this clonotype: A read error may explain this, as a much larger clone is one base away. This rearrangement joins TRBV6-1 to TRBJ1-5, with no clear D. The CDR3 has 18 amino acids. Looked up from germline, CDR1 is MNHNS and CDR2 is SASEGT. CDR3: CAGSQNPGRGYSNQPQHF. CDR3 in DNA: TGTGCCGGCAGTCAAAACCCTGGACGGGGATATAGCAATCAGCCCCAGCATTTT.

With respect to this clonotype: An end of the junction differs from the germline gene, which may be a read error. The chain joins TRBV10-3 to TRBJ1-6; D is possibly TRBD1 (6 bases). This CDR3 comprises 13 residues. CDR1 ENHRY and CDR2 SYGVKD come from the germline V gene. Here the CDR3 reads CVIIQGKASPLHF. In DNA form, the CDR3 reads TGTGTCATCATACAGGGAAAGGCATCACCCCTCCACTTT.

A note on this clonotype: It may be a read error: a sequence one base away is much more abundant. This chain joins TRBV29-1 and TRBJ1-1; the match to TRBD1 covers 7 bases. V dropped 6 bases and J dropped 2; count of bases not matched to a gene: 6. CDR3 length: 13 amino acids. Germline CDR1 and CDR2: SQVTM and ANQGSEA. The CDR3 DNA follows: TGCAGCGTCTCTACAGGGGCAAACACTGAAGCTTTCTTT. Residues: CSVSTGANTEAFF. Complete variable domain (other parts from reference TRBV29-1 and TRBJ1-1): SAVISQKPSRDICQRGTSLTIQCQVDSQVTMMFWYRQQPGQSLTLIATANQGSEATYESGFVIDKFPISRPNLTFSTLTVSNMSPEDSSIYLCSVSTGANTEAFFGQGTRLTVV.

This clonotype was counted at least ten times. V is TRBV5-6 and J is TRBJ2-7, with D uncertain. CDR3 length equals 16 residues. V was clipped by 5 bases and J by 5 bases, with 23 bases between them. Germline lookup yields CDR1 SGHDT and CDR2 YYEEEE. The CDR3 protein is CASSSLGRTTVDEQYF. The CDR3, as DNA: TGTGCCAGCAGTTCTCTTGGACGGACGACGGTGGACGAGCAGTACTTC.

As regards this clonotype: A much more abundant neighbour one base away suggests this may be a read error. V is TRBV12-3 or TRBV12-4 and J is TRBJ1-1; 7 bases align to TRBD1. Germline trimming cut 7 bases from V and 4 bases from J; bases unmatched to any gene: 9. The CDR3 is made up of 14 amino acids. The CDR3 region is CASTPRGAVTEAFF. In DNA, the CDR3 is TGTGCCAGCACTCCCAGGGGGGCTGTCACTGAAGCTTTCTTT.

The sample holds one count of this clonotype. The chain's CDR3 is CASSTQRGDTEAFF. The CDR3 coding sequence is TGTGCCAGCAGTACCCAGAGGGGAGACACTGAAGCTTTCTTT. The chain combines TRBV12-3 or TRBV12-4 with TRBJ1-1; D possibly corresponds to TRBD1 (5 bases). This CDR3 comprises 14 residues. V shed 5 bases and J shed 3 bases, with 13 bases lying between them.

The chain uses TRBV12-3 or TRBV12-4 and TRBJ2-3, with 9 bases fitting TRBD2. V was clipped by 5 bases and J by 3 bases; unmatched bases: 9. The CDR3 has 16 amino acids. CDR3 coding DNA: TGTGCCAGCAGTACAGTCGGGACTAGCTGTACAGATACGCAGTATTTT. Translated, it gives CASSTVGTSCTDTQYF.

Regarding this clonotype: Since a much larger clone is just one base distant, this may be a read error. This CDR3 is CASSPLDRSYGNTVYF. In DNA form, the CDR3 reads TGTGCCAGCAGCCCCCTGGACAGGTCGTATGGAAACACCGTATATTTT. The gene calls are TRBV13 and TRBJ1-3, with 7 bases fitting TRBD1. Germline CDR1 and CDR2: PRHDT and FYEKMQ (reference sequence). The CDR3 contains 16 residues.

Concerning this clonotype itself: This may be a read error, as it is one base from a much larger clone. This rearrangement joins TRBV28 to TRBJ2-1; 12 nucleotides align to TRBD2. The CDR3 loop spans 15 amino acids. Germline V gene data show CDR1 as MDHEN and CDR2 as SYDVKM. With V trimmed by 6 bases and J by 9 bases, 9 bases remained unmatched. CDR3 nucleotide sequence: TGTGCCAGCAGCCACACTAGCGGGAGGACCGGTGAGCAGTTCTTC. Its translation is CASSHTSGRTGEQFF.

This clonotype was observed many times. The V and J genes are TRBV29-1 and TRBJ2-5; a possible D gene is TRBD1 (6 bases). V was clipped by 4 bases and J by 4 bases, with 16 bases between them. Germline values: CDR1 SQVTM, CDR2 ANQGSEA. The CDR3 extends over 14 amino acids. This chain's CDR3 is CSVAGEQGGETQYF. CDR3 DNA: TGCAGCGTTGCAGGGGAACAGGGCGGAGAGACCCAGTACTTC.

This clonotype has at least ten counts. The chain has TRBV11-2 and TRBJ1-2; D remains ambiguous. Trimming removed 1 base from V and 4 bases from J, with 10 bases in between. The V gene's germline CDR1 is SGHAT and CDR2 FQNNGV. The CDR3 length is 14 residues. In DNA form, the CDR3 reads TGTGCCAGCAGCTTAGTTGAGGGAATCTATGGCTACACCTTC. It yields the protein CASSLVEGIYGYTF.

In the case of this clonotype: The junction does not match germline at one end; this may be a read error. This rearrangement joins TRBV29-1 to TRBJ2-7; the D gene is possibly TRBD2 (5 bases). In germline, CDR1 is SQVTM, CDR2 ANQGSEA. The CDR3 runs to 12 residues. The CDR3 nucleotides are TGCGGCGTTGAAGACTATCACTACGAGCAGGACTTC. Translation gives CGVEDYHYEQDF.

A note on this clonotype: The junction and the germline gene differ at one end; a read error may be behind it. The chain couples TRBV6-5 to TRBJ2-1; D gene ambiguous. The CDR3 sequence is 11 residues long. Germline assignment: CDR1 MNHEY and CDR2 SVGAGI. In nucleotides, the CDR3 is TGTGCCCGAGGTGTATGGAATGTGCAGTTCTTC. It translates to CARGVWNVQFF.

Concerning this clonotype itself: At one end, the junction sequence differs from germline, possibly due to a read error. The J gene is TRBJ2-5, the V gene TRBV7-8, with D tentatively TRBD2 (6 bases). The CDR3 loop spans 17 amino acids. CDR1 and CDR2 from the germline V gene are SGHVS and FQNEAQ. In DNA, the CDR3 is TGTGCCAACAGCTTAATGGTGTTAACGGGGGAGCGAGAGACCCAGTACTTC. Translating gives CANSLMVLTGERETQYF.

In regard to this clonotype: The junction differs from germline at one of its ends, possibly a read error. V gene TRBV6-2 or TRBV6-3 combines with J gene TRBJ1-1; D is unclear. The CDR3 is made up of 13 amino acids. In germline, CDR1 is MNHEY, CDR2 SVGEGT. CDR3 sequence reads: CTSGYGLNTEAFF. In nucleotides, the CDR3 is TGTACCAGCGGTTATGGTCTGAACACTGAAGCTTTCTTT.

To note about this clonotype: This may stem from a read error, because a much larger clone lies one nucleotide away. No conserved phenylalanine or tryptophan is present at the end of the CDR3, so a read error is the likely explanation. V is TRBV6-2 or TRBV6-3 and J is TRBJ2-1; D is ambiguous. Germline values: CDR1 MNHEY, CDR2 SVGEGT. The CDR3 spans 11 residues. V lost 11 bases and J 6 bases, leaving 11 bases between the germline ends. As DNA, the CDR3 is TGTGCCTGTGGGTCCGGCAATGAGCAGTTCTTA. Residues: CACGSGNEQFL.

This clonotype was detected only once. A junction boundary mismatches the germline segment, possibly from a read error. V and J are TRBV20-1 and TRBJ2-5; TRBD1 might be the D (6 bases). This CDR3 region has 15 residues. Germline-derived CDR1 and CDR2 are DFQATT and SNEGSKA (reference sequence). CDR3 region: CSVRDTGQIRETQYF. The CDR3 nucleotides read TGCAGTGTTAGAGATACAGGACAGATTCGAGAGACCCAGTACTTC.

This clonotype was recorded many times. V gene TRBV5-5 combines with J gene TRBJ1-4; D perhaps matches TRBD1 (5 bases). The CDR3 sequence is 16 residues long. CDR1 and CDR2 from the germline V gene are SGHKS and YYEKEE (reference sequence). The ends were cut back, 2 bases at V and 0 bases at J, with 11 bases in the middle. The CDR3 here is CASSFPGTPTNEKLFF. The CDR3 nucleotides are TGTGCCAGCAGCTTCCCAGGGACCCCAACTAATGAAAAACTGTTTTTT.

Concerning this clonotype itself: A clone one base away is much larger, so this may be a read error. The rearrangement links TRBV6-2 or TRBV6-3 to TRBJ2-2, with TRBD1 matching 10 bases. The CDR3 has 15 amino acids. CDR1 is MNHEY, CDR2 SVGEGT, per germline. This chain's CDR3 is CACSWGQGQTGELFF. The CDR3 DNA follows: TGTGCCTGCAGTTGGGGACAGGGGCAGACCGGGGAGCTGTTTTTT.

Notes on this clonotype: With a much larger clone just one base away, this may be a read error. This sequence joins TRBV7-8 and TRBJ2-2; maybe TRBD1 (5 bases). From germline, CDR1 is SGHVS and CDR2 FQNEAQ. The CDR3 spans 13 residues. V was shortened by 8 bases and J by 1 base, with 8 bases between the two germline ends. The CDR3 protein is CASQQENTGELFF. The DNA of the CDR3 is TGTGCCAGCCAACAGGAGAACACCGGGGAGCTGTTTTTT.

Comment on this clonotype: The junction does not match germline at one end; this may be a read error. This chain joins TRBV6-5 and TRBJ1-5, with unresolved D. The germline CDR1 and CDR2 sequences are MNHEY and SVGAGI. The CDR3 runs to 16 residues. This CDR3 is CVSRSVSSNSNQSQHF. CDR3 nucleotides: TGTGTCAGCAGGTCTGTTAGTTCCAATAGCAATCAGTCTCAGCATTTT.